This T cell receptor beta chain was found in a study of PD-L1 blockade in urothelial cancer. As for the study in general: Patients' prior chemotherapy regimens numbered 0 to 3. Blood was analyzed 3 weeks (second dose) and 6 weeks after treatment start.

Comments on this clone: The antigen is undetermined.

Trimming at V came to 4 bases and at J to 0 bases, leaving 7 bases not matched to a gene. The CDR3 consists of 18 residues. Germline values: CDR1 SGHRS, CDR2 YFSETQ. Sequencing used immunoSEQ multiplex PCR; TCRdb keeps in-frame clones, though not all of them. Found here are about 63,000 clones, 75% to 85% of them singletons; the top ten hold approximately 5.1%. Overall study results and limits: Tumor-associated clones in the blood of durable-benefit patients grew more at 3 weeks.

Time point reported: pretreatment peripheral blood. Sampling of each patient yielded between 1 and 8 specimens, collected pretreatment and on-treatment. The V call is TRBV5-1, the J call TRBJ2-3, with 14 bases matching TRBD2. The specimen comprised PBMCs, sampled around atezolizumab (anti-PD-L1) treatment. The sequence came from a man in his 70s with urothelial cancer. The chain's CDR3 is CASSPLGLAGGSTDTQYF. CDR3 coding DNA: TGCGCCAGCAGCCCTCTTGGACTAGCGGGGGGTAGCACAGATACGCAGTATTTT.